The 10 T cell receptor beta chains below come from one sample, sequenced in a study of CD8 T cells in ankylosing spondylitis. Overall study findings and caveats: There was a TCR beta motif, made of roughly eight highly homologous variants, that appeared characteristic of ankylosing spondylitis blood.

The antigens these receptors bind are not known. From the 5' RACE reads, TCRdb called clonotypes with MiXCR, one entry per CDR3 protein. The table shows some 840,000 distinct CDR3 sequences, with approximately 10% occurring only once. The sequenced sample consisted of blood, either unsorted or a sorted T cell fraction (not recorded which). These receptors originate from a male donor with ankylosing spondylitis.

This clonotype has ten or more counts. The V call is TRBV20-1, the J call TRBJ1-5; no clear D gene. Per the germline V gene, CDR1 is DFQATT and CDR2 is SNEGSKA (reference sequence). Trimming shortened V by 0 bases and J by 5 bases, and 11 bases separated the two germline ends. The CDR3 is 14 residues long. The CDR3 DNA sequence: TGCAGTGCTAGAGATCGGGTTGGGGATCAGCCCCAGCATTTT. This sequence encodes CSARDRVGDQPQHF.

In nucleotides, the CDR3 is TGCGCCAGCAGCTTGGCCGTAGGACAGAGTTTTCAAGAGACCCAGTACTTC. Residues: CASSLAVGQSFQETQYF. The rearrangement joins TRBV5-1 to TRBJ2-5; possibly TRBD1 for D (6 bases). Trimming stripped 0 bases from V and 2 bases from J, with 17 bases between. Germline loops: CDR1 SGHRS, CDR2 YFSETQ. The CDR3 has 17 residues.

This chain uses TRBV4-2 with TRBJ1-4; D gene unclear. The germline V gene has CDR1 LGHNA and CDR2 YNFKEQ. The CDR3 length is 15 residues. The germline V and J ends were trimmed by 4 bases and 2 bases, with 11 bases remaining between them. The CDR3 nucleotides read TGTGCCAGCAGCCCCCAACCGGGGACTAATGAAAAACTGTTTTTT. Translated: CASSPQPGTNEKLFF.

This clonotype has only a few counts. This chain connects TRBV6-6 to TRBJ1-1; D is ambiguous. Germline values: CDR1 MNHNY, CDR2 SVGAGI (reference sequence). Trimming shortened V by 2 bases and J by 4 bases, and 8 bases separated the two germline ends. The CDR3 length is 13 residues. The CDR3 here is CASSYGLGTEAFF. The CDR3 region has the DNA TGTGCCAGCAGTTACGGGTTGGGCACTGAAGCTTTCTTT.

This chain uses TRBV10-3 with TRBJ1-3, with D maybe TRBD1 (5 bases). From germline, CDR1 is ENHRY and CDR2 SYGVKD. The V end was cut by 5 bases, the J end by 8 bases, with 13 bases between. The CDR3 extends over 13 amino acids. CDR3 sequence reads: CAISIQVGDTIYF. CDR3 in DNA: TGTGCCATCAGTATACAGGTCGGGGACACCATATATTTT.

This clonotype was counted many times. The gene calls are TRBV6-2 or TRBV6-3 and TRBJ1-5; D unclear. Germline loops: CDR1 MNHEY, CDR2 SVGEGT. The CDR3 covers 13 residues. V lost 5 bases, J lost 4 bases, and 9 bases lay in between. Here the CDR3 reads CASSRTENQPQHF. The CDR3 coding sequence is TGTGCCAGCAGTCGCACAGAGAATCAGCCCCAGCATTTT.

This clonotype was counted at least ten times. J is TRBJ2-4 and V is TRBV29-1; 9 bases fit TRBD2. V lost 4 bases and J lost 3; bases outside the gene matches: 4. Germline CDR1 and CDR2: SQVTM and ANQGSEA. The CDR3 loop spans 14 amino acids. CDR3 region: CSVVAGEVKNIQYF. In DNA, the CDR3 is TGCAGCGTTGTAGCGGGAGAGGTCAAAAACATTCAGTACTTC.

This clonotype was seen a few times. The chain couples TRBV7-9 to TRBJ2-3; D remains ambiguous. V gave up 7 bases and J gave up 3 bases, with 11 bases separating them. The length of the CDR3 is 13 residues. Germline V gene lookup returns CDR1 SEHNR and CDR2 FQNEAQ (reference sequence). CDR3 DNA sequence: TGTGCCAGCAAGGACCCCAATACAGATACGCAGTATTTT. Amino acid sequence: CASKDPNTDTQYF.

This chain joins TRBV5-6 and TRBJ2-2; no reliable D call. Between the trimmed V and J ends, which lost 2 bases and 1 base, there was a span of 9 bases. The CDR3 length is 15 residues. CDR1 and CDR2 (germline): SGHDT, YYEEEE. The chain's CDR3 is CASSFNGLNTGELFF. DNA for the CDR3: TGTGCCAGCAGCTTTAACGGCTTGAACACCGGGGAGCTGTTTTTT. Supplemented by reference TRBV5-6 and TRBJ2-2, the full variable domain reads DAGVTQSPTHLIKTRGQQVTLRCSPKSGHDTVSWYQQALGQGPQFIFQYYEEEERQRGNFPDRFSGHQFPNYSSELNVNALLLGDSALYLCASSFNGLNTGELFFGEGSRLTVL.

CDR3 sequence: CASSPEKISGNTIYF. DNA for the CDR3: TGTGCCAGCAGTCCGGAGAAGATATCTGGAAACACCATATATTTT. The chain joins TRBV7-9 to TRBJ1-3; D ambiguous. The CDR3 covers 15 residues. Germline-derived CDR1 and CDR2 are SEHNR and FQNEAQ (reference sequence). The V end lost 6 bases, the J end lost 1 base, and 13 bases lay between the germline ends.